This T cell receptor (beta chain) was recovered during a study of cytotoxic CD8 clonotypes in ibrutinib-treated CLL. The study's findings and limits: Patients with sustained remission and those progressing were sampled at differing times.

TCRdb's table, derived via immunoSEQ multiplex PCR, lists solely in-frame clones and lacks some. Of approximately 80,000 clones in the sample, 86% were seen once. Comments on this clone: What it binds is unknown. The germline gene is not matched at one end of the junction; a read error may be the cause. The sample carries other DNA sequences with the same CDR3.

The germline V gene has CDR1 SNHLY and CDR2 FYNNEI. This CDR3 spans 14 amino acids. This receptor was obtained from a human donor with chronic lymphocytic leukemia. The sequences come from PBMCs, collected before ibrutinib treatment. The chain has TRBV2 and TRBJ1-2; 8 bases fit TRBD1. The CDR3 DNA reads TGTGCCAGCAGCTGGGAGGGCAGGGGGCATGGCTATACCTTC. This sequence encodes CASSWEGRGHGYTF.